This TCR beta chain was identified in a study of T cell responses to AZD1222 COVID-19 vaccine. Losses at the gene ends were 4 bases for V and 4 bases for J; bases not matched to a gene: 11. The CDR3 is 16 amino acids. Germline V gene data show CDR1 as MNHEY and CDR2 as SMNVEV (reference sequence). Sequencing used immunoSEQ multiplex PCR; TCRdb keeps in-frame clones, though not all of them. This sample carries 150,000 to 180,000 clones, 86% of them seen once, and the ten largest clones take 5.5%. The clonotype was recovered from an adult in good health. The chain carries TRBV27 and TRBJ1-2, with 8 bases that match TRBD1. The specimen was peripheral blood, collected on day 0 of MenACWY control vaccination. Here the CDR3 reads CASSSTTTGAIYGYTF. Written as DNA, the CDR3 is TGTGCCAGCAGTTCAACCACGACAGGGGCGATCTATGGCTACACCTTC.